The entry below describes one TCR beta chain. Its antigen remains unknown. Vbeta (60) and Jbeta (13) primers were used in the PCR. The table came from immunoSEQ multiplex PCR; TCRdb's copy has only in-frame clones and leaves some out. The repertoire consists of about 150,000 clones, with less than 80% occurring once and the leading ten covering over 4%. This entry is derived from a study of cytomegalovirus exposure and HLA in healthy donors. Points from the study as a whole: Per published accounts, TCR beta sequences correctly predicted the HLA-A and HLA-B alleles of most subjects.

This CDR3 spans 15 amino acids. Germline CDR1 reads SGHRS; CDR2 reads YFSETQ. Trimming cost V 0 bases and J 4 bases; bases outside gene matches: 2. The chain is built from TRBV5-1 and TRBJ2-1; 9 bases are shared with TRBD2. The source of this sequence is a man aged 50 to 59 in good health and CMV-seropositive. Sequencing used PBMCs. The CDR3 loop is CASSLALAGYNEQFF. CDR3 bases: TGCGCCAGCAGCTTGGCGCTAGCGGGGTACAATGAGCAGTTCTTC.